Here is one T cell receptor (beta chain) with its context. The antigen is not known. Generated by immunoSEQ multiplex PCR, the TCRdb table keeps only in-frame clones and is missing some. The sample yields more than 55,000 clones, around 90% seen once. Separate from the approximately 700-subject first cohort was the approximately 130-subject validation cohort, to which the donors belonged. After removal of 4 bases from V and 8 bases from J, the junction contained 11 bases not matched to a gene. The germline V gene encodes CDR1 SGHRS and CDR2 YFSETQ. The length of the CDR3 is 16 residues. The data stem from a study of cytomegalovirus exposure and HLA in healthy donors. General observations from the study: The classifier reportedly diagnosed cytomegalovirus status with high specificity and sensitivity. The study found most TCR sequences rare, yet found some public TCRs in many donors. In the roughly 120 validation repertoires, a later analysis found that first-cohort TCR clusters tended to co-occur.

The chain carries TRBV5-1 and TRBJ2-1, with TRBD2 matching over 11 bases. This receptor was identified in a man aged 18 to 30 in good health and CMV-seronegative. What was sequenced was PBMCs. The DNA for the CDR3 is TGCGCCAGCAGCCAGGCTCTAGCGGGAGGTTTAGATGAGCAGTTCTTC. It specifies CASSQALAGGLDEQFF.